This TCR beta chain was documented in a study of OX40 agonist ivuxolimab in advanced cancers. Study as a whole: Eligibility admitted prior anti-PD-1, anti-PD-L1 or anti-CTLA-4 therapy; about 39% had some. Findings and limits, study-wide: Among some nonresponders, normalized T-cell clonal expansion was also low. Relative to CD4+ cells, CD8+ T cells on average had more expanded clones.

This table comes from immunoSEQ multiplex PCR, and its TCRdb copy is limited to in-frame clones, with some not included. The sample lists more than 95,000 clones, about 90% occurring once. With respect to this clone: Its cognate antigen is unknown.

At cycle 4 day 1, cycle 7 day 1, and baseline, blood was sampled. The CDR3 has 16 amino acids. CDR1 is WSHSY and CDR2 is SAAADI in the germline V gene. The ends lost 3 bases at V and 7 bases at J; junction bases unmatched: 8. The V gene is TRBV10-2, the J gene TRBJ2-3, with TRBD2 matching over 12 bases. This receptor was taken from an adult with an advanced solid tumor such as melanoma, head and neck, liver or kidney cancer. Sequenced here: CD4+ or CD8+ T cells sorted from blood, sampled in a trial of the OX40 agonist ivuxolimab. CDR3 sequence: CASSDPTSGSRNTQYF. As DNA, the CDR3 is TGCGCCAGCAGTGACCCGACTAGCGGGAGTAGAAATACGCAGTATTTT.